A few counts support the clone carrying this T cell receptor beta chain. The data stem from a study of cytomegalovirus exposure and HLA in healthy donors. Turning to the study itself: Earlier results showed roughly 120 million unique TCR beta sequences derived from about 179 million T cells.

The PCR was carried out with 60 Vbeta primers and 13 Jbeta primers. TCRdb's copy holds only in-frame clones and misses some; the assay was immunoSEQ multiplex PCR. The table has 100,000 to 150,000 clones, about four fifths seen once; the top ten hold over 3%. The germline V gene encodes CDR1 SGHTA and CDR2 FQGNSA. The V end was cut by 2 bases, the J end by 2 bases, with 10 bases between. The CDR3 loop spans 14 amino acids. The material sequenced was PBMCs. This clonotype was obtained from a woman between 40 and 50 years old in good health and CMV-seropositive. The rearrangement uses TRBV7-2 and TRBJ2-7; a weak D match, TRBD2 (6 bases). CDR3 sequence (DNA): TGTGCCAGCAGCTTAAGGGGCGGGACCTACGAGCAGTACTTC. Translated, it gives CASSLRGGTYEQYF. The full variable domain, rest sourced from reference TRBV7-2 and TRBJ2-7, is GAGVSQSPSNKVTEKGKDVELRCDPISGHTALYWYRQSLGQGLEFLIYFQGNSAPDKSGLPSDRFSAERTGGSVSTLTIQRTQQEDSAVYLCASSLRGGTYEQYFGPGTRLTVT.